Following are 17 T cell receptor beta chains from one sample sequenced in a study of vaccination and CD4 T cells after COVID-19. Cultured CD4+ T-cell DNA underwent Oncomine TCR Beta short-read sequencing. TCRdb re-called the PCR reads through MiXCR, storing one row per CDR3 protein. The sample holds about 5,100 distinct CDR3 sequences, approximately 48% seen once. These receptors' targets are unknown. Treatment meaning: roughly ten-day PBMC culture with coronavirus spike peptide pools or control peptides (ViraFEST assay). Sample: CD4+ T cells from blood, cultured in vitro. The receptor source for this set is a human donor who had recovered from COVID-19.

This clonotype was picked up a small number of times. This chain uses TRBV12-3 or TRBV12-4 with TRBJ2-2; D remains ambiguous. The CDR3 covers 13 residues. V lost 6 bases to trimming and J lost 0 bases, with 5 bases between them. This CDR3 reads CASRWTNTGELFF. DNA for the CDR3: TGTGCCAGCAGATGGACGAACACCGGGGAGCTGTTTTTT.

This clonotype has just a few counts. This chain joins TRBV5-4 and TRBJ2-2; D gene uncertain. Trimming pared 4 bases from V and 3 bases from J, leaving 7 bases between. Looked up from germline, CDR1 is SGHNT and CDR2 is YYREEE (reference sequence). CDR3 length: 13 amino acids. CDR3 sequence: CASSLKDTGELFF. CDR3 bases: TGTGCCAGCAGCCTAAAGGACACCGGGGAGCTGTTTTTT.

This clonotype has only a few counts. The chain links TRBV19 to TRBJ1-2; tentative D call: TRBD1 (6 bases). Germline V CDR1 and CDR2: LNHDA, SQIVND (reference sequence). Trimming shortened V by 2 bases and J by 3 bases, and 10 bases separated the two germline ends. The CDR3 runs 14 residues. The CDR3 region has the DNA TGTGCCAGTAGTATAACGGGGGGCGACTATGGCTACACCTTC. Protein: CASSITGGDYGYTF.

This chain connects TRBV24-1 to TRBJ2-1; possibly TRBD2 for D (5 bases). Germline loops: CDR1 KGHDR, CDR2 SFDVKD. V was trimmed by 4 bases and J by 8 bases, leaving 14 bases between them. There are 14 residues in the CDR3. CDR3 coding DNA: TGTGCCACCAGTGAACCCGGCGAGGGCCATGAGCAGTTCTTC. Translated, it gives CATSEPGEGHEQFF.

The chain is built from TRBV24-1 and TRBJ2-2; no definite D call. Trimming removed 9 bases at V and 0 bases at J, with 7 bases between. In germline, CDR1 is KGHDR, CDR2 SFDVKD. The CDR3 is 13 residues long. The CDR3 nucleotides read TGTGCCACCTCTGGTCCGAACACCGGGGAGCTGTTTTTT. Its protein is CATSGPNTGELFF.

This rearrangement joins TRBV20-1 to TRBJ2-5; D is perhaps TRBD2 (6 bases). This CDR3 spans 14 amino acids. Trimming took 1 base from V and 4 from J, leaving 13 bases between them. Germline V lookup: CDR1 DFQATT, CDR2 SNEGSKA (reference sequence). CDR3 loop: CSARVDYLVETQYF. CDR3 sequence (DNA): TGCAGTGCTAGAGTGGACTATCTGGTAGAGACCCAGTACTTC.

This clonotype was detected only once. CDR3 DNA sequence: TGCAGTGCTAGAGAAAGAGGGGCCAATTCACCCCTCCACTTT. Its protein is CSARERGANSPLHF. The chain links TRBV20-1 to TRBJ1-6; possible D gene TRBD1, 5 bases. V was clipped by 0 bases and J by 7 bases, with 10 bases between them. This CDR3 spans 14 amino acids. CDR1 DFQATT and CDR2 SNEGSKA come from the germline V gene (reference sequence).

This clonotype was counted between two and nine times. This chain links TRBV5-8 with TRBJ2-7, with 7 nucleotides matching TRBD1. The CDR3 length is 16 residues. After removal of 4 bases from V and 5 bases from J, the junction contained 15 bases not matched to a gene. Germline V lookup: CDR1 SGHTS, CDR2 YDEGEE. CDR3 nucleotides: TGTGCCAGCAGCCCAACTTACAGGGGTCTTATCAACGAGCAGTACTTC. Translated: CASSPTYRGLINEQYF.

In DNA form, the CDR3 reads TGTGCCAGCAGCCCCGAAAGCGGGGGGGCCTCAGATACGCAGTATTTT. This gives the protein CASSPESGGASDTQYF. This chain links TRBV2 with TRBJ2-3; 10 bases are shared with TRBD2. There are 16 residues in the CDR3. V trimming: 6 bases; J trimming: 4 bases; junction bases outside the gene matches: 10. CDR1 is SNHLY, CDR2 FYNNEI, per germline.

The chain carries TRBV5-8 and TRBJ1-4, with TRBD1 as a possible D gene (5 bases). There are 15 residues in the CDR3. The germline V gene encodes CDR1 SGHTS and CDR2 YDEGEE. The V end lost 0 bases, the J end lost 4 bases, and 10 bases lay between the germline ends. CDR3 in DNA: TGTGCCAGCAGCTTGGGTCGGGGGTATAATGAAAAACTGTTTTTT. Translated: CASSLGRGYNEKLFF.

The sample holds a few counts of this clonotype. J is TRBJ2-7 and V is TRBV7-9, with a weak D call TRBD1 (6 bases). Trimming stripped 2 bases from V and 2 bases from J, with 16 bases between. This CDR3 contains 16 residues. The germline CDR1 and CDR2 sequences are SEHNR and FQNEAQ (reference sequence). The CDR3 DNA follows: TGTGCCAGCAGCTTAACTACAGGGAGTACAACCTACGAGCAGTACTTC. This encodes CASSLTTGSTTYEQYF.

This clonotype was recorded a few times. The V gene is TRBV6-1, the J gene TRBJ2-5; D uncertain. CDR1 and CDR2 from the germline V gene are MNHNS and SASEGT. With 5 bases removed from V and 2 bases from J, the gap between germline ends came to 9 bases. The CDR3 contains 13 residues. The CDR3, as DNA: TGTGCCAGCAGTCTTCAGGTTCAAGAGACCCAGTACTTC. Its protein product is CASSLQVQETQYF.

This chain uses TRBV4-3 with TRBJ1-3; D ambiguous. The CDR3 covers 13 residues. V was trimmed by 1 base and J by 4 bases, leaving 5 bases between them. Germline V CDR1 and CDR2: LGHNA, YSLEER. CDR3: CASSQVTGNTIYF. In DNA form, the CDR3 reads TGCGCCAGCAGCCAAGTTACCGGAAACACCATATATTTT.

The rearrangement joins TRBV27 to TRBJ2-7; D is uncertain. CDR3 length: 13 residues. Trimming cost V 5 bases and J 7 bases, with 15 bases left between them. CDR1 is MNHEY, CDR2 SMNVEV, per germline (reference sequence). The CDR3 here is CASSTHLGFEQYF. For the CDR3, the DNA is TGTGCCAGCAGTACCCACTTGGGGTTTGAGCAGTACTTC.

In this sample, this clonotype turned up a few times. The chain has TRBV5-4 and TRBJ2-2, with 10 bases that match TRBD2. V gave up 5 bases and J gave up 7 bases; unmatched junction bases: 8. The CDR3 length is 15 residues. Per the germline V gene, CDR1 is SGHNT and CDR2 is YYREEE (reference sequence). This CDR3 is CASRERGGQGGELFF. DNA of the CDR3: TGTGCCAGCAGAGAGCGGGGGGGCCAGGGCGGGGAGCTGTTTTTT.

This clonotype occurred a few times. The chain joins TRBV10-3 to TRBJ1-2; no firm D call. The germline V and J ends were trimmed by 10 bases and 0 bases, with 6 bases remaining between them. Germline-derived CDR1 and CDR2 are ENHRY and SYGVKD. This CDR3 comprises 11 residues. In DNA form, the CDR3 reads TGTGCCAGTGGGACTAACTATGGCTACACCTTC. Protein: CASGTNYGYTF.

The chain has TRBV6-1 and TRBJ1-1, with D hard to call. This CDR3 comprises 14 residues. CDR1 MNHNS and CDR2 SASEGT come from the germline V gene. V lost 2 bases and J 7 bases, leaving 14 bases between the germline ends. This CDR3 is CASSENGVNGEAFF. The CDR3 nucleotides are TGTGCCAGCAGTGAAAACGGGGTGAACGGTGAAGCTTTCTTT.